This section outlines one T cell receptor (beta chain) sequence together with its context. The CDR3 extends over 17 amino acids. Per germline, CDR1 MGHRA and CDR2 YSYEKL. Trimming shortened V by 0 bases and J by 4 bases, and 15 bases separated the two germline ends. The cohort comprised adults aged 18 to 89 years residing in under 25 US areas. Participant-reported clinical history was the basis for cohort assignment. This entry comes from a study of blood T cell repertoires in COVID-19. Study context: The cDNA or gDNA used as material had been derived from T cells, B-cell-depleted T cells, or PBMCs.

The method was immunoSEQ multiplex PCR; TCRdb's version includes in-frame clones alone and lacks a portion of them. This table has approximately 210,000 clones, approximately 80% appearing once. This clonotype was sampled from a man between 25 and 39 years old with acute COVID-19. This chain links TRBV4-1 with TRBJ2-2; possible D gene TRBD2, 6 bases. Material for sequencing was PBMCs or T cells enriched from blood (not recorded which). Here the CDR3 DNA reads TGCGCCAGCAGCCAAGATCGACTAGGGTCGGGCACCGGGGAGCTGTTTTTT. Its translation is CASSQDRLGSGTGELFF.